This T cell receptor (beta chain) emerged from a study of cytomegalovirus exposure and HLA in healthy donors. Notes on the study in general: Most TCR sequences were seen very rarely across donors, but some public TCRs occurred in many. From TCR beta sequences, most subjects' HLA-A and HLA-B alleles were reportedly predicted accurately. Per a prior analysis, the majority of TCR beta V segments were productive roughly 87% or roughly 30% of the time. In a later analysis, HLA-C alleles had the fewest associated TCRs, DRB1 alleles the most.

Details on this clone: Its antigen is unidentified.

Trimming left V 6 bases short and J 6 bases short, with 11 bases between. This CDR3 comprises 13 residues. The germline V gene encodes CDR1 LNHDA and CDR2 SQIVND (reference sequence). The PCR contained 60 Vbeta and 13 Jbeta primers. Using immunoSEQ multiplex PCR, the repertoire was profiled, and TCRdb retains in-frame clones only, with some absent. The sample carries some 150,000 clones, around four fifths recorded once. What was sequenced was PBMCs. This chain uses TRBV19 with TRBJ2-2; the D gene is possibly TRBD1 (5 bases). The origin of this receptor is a man aged 45-60 years in good health and CMV-seropositive. The DNA for the CDR3 is TGTGCCAGTAGCTCAGGGCCCTCCGGGGAGCTGTTTTTT. Translating gives CASSSGPSGELFF.